Included here is one T cell receptor beta chain sequence, with context. Which antigen it targets is not known. No much larger clone is present one base from it, and per-base qualities are unavailable. Hyperthyroidism patients were newly diagnosed, with disease duration under 2 months, and aged 18 to 65 years. The study excluded patients with uncontrolled infections, other autoimmune diseases, pregnancy or lactation. Diagnoses were based on clinical symptoms, serum thyroxine and TRAb, thyroid ultrasound and orbital computed tomography. Blood from progressor patients was drawn when they were first diagnosed with hyperthyroidism, before any ophthalmopathy symptoms appeared. Ficoll-Paque density gradient centrifugation was used to isolate PBMCs from around 10 ml of fresh peripheral blood. Progressor patients were defined as those initially diagnosed with Graves' hyperthyroidism in whom ophthalmopathy developed during follow-up. Total RNA was extracted using Trizol reagent, and RNA quality was assessed on an Agilent 2100 Bioanalyzer.

The data originate from a study of T cells in Graves' hyperthyroidism and ophthalmopathy (dated by TCRdb to about 2019). Looking at the study overall: Peripheral blood was sampled at the time of initial diagnosis, prior to any treatment. Thyroid tissue and blood T-cell repertoires from several Graves' hyperthyroidism patients were also compared in the study. An independent validation cohort of about 20 hyperthyroidism patients and about 16 patients who later progressed to ophthalmopathy tested prospective prediction of ophthalmopathy. For training and testing, the 95 to 100 patients in the discovery cohort were randomly divided in a 7:3 ratio. A discovery cohort of around 100 patients, approximately 45 with Graves' ophthalmopathy and 55 to 60 with stable Graves' hyperthyroidism, was used to find distinguishing TCR V-J signatures. Following sampling, methimazole starting at 30 mg daily was given to hyperthyroidism patients, and high-dose intravenous methylprednisolone was given to ophthalmopathy patients. The paper reports TCR Vbeta CDR3 sequencing of some 140 peripheral blood samples: under 45 ophthalmopathy, roughly 80 hyperthyroidism and around 17 progressor patients.

The TCR beta CDR3 regions were amplified from RNA transcripts. The TCR CDR3 was subjected to a first round of RT-PCR using the HTBI primer set and the Qiagen OneStep RT-PCR kit. The libraries were constructed in a second round of multiplex PCR and then size-selected and purified. Sequencing of the libraries was done on an Illumina HiSeq2000 using paired-end 100 bp reads. On the authors' methods: SOAPnuke was used to process the raw data, throwing out any read that contained adapters or uncalled bases, had a mean Phred below 15, or lacked an exact constant-primer or identifier match. COPE v1.2.5 was used to merge high-quality paired reads, and clonotypes were defined as unique nucleotide sequences. Clonotypes were aligned to IMGT TRBV, TRBD and TRBJ reference segments using MiTCR v1.1. The analysis was restricted to V-J combinations with a frequency above 0.0001, which together covered 99.2% of the repertoires. The TCS score was defined as F50 (clonal expansion) divided by E x V (chaos), with BLOSUM62-based TCRdist calculated between CDR3 peptides within each V-J. Welch's t-statistics and random forest reduced fewer than 550 V-J features to some 14, which were used in a naive Bayes classifier (R e1071). TCRdb ran its own pipeline on the public reads, namely fastp trimming at Q25 and MiXCR clone calling, and kept in-frame beta chains. CDR3 protein duplicates are merged, each entry listing the most common genes and DNA. The V and J calls were not made by the authors but by TCRdb's processing. The sample has some 370,000 distinct CDR3 sequences on record, roughly a sixth of them singletons. Roughly a third of the sample is held by the ten biggest clonotypes.

The paper's findings and limits, for the study overall: During validation, the model predicted progression to ophthalmopathy a median of about 5.9 months ahead of onset, with more than 60% sensitivity and almost 75% specificity. Sample size was not statistically predetermined, and blinding of investigators to group allocation was not performed. A model built on a 13 V-J signature distinguished ophthalmopathy from stable hyperthyroidism, reaching approximately 89% sensitivity and around 81% specificity in cross-validation and 80%/75% in testing. Most expanded thyroid clonotypes (frequency above 0.001) were also found in blood, which suggests that blood repertoires may mirror thyroid immune responses.

The V end loses 0 bases and the J end loses 8 bases, and a stretch of 12 bases separates them. The germline V gene sets CDR1 to SGHRS and CDR2 to YFSETQ. The CDR3 contains 14 residues, cysteine and phenylalanine counted. The only DNA kept is the CDR3, 42 bases in frame from the first base. In this chain, TRBV5-1 is recombined with TRBJ1-3; the D gene is unclear. This receptor was identified in a young woman with Graves' hyperthyroidism that later progressed to Graves' ophthalmopathy. Sample: blood. The nucleotides are TGCGCCAGCAGCTTGGACACGGACTGGCACACCATATATTTT. Translated, it reads CASSLDTDWHTIYF.